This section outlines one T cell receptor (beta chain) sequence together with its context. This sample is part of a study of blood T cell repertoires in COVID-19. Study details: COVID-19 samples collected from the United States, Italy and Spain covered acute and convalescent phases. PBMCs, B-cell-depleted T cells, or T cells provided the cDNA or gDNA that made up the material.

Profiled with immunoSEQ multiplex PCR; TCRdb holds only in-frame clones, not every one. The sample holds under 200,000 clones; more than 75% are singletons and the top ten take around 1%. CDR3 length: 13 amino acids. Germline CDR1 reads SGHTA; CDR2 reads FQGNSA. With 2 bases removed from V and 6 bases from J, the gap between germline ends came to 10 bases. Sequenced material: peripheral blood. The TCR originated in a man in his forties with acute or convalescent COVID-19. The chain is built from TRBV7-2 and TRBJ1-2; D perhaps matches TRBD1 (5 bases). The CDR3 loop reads CASSLRGGDGYTF. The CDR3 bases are TGTGCCAGCAGCTTAAGGGGTGGGGATGGCTACACCTTC.